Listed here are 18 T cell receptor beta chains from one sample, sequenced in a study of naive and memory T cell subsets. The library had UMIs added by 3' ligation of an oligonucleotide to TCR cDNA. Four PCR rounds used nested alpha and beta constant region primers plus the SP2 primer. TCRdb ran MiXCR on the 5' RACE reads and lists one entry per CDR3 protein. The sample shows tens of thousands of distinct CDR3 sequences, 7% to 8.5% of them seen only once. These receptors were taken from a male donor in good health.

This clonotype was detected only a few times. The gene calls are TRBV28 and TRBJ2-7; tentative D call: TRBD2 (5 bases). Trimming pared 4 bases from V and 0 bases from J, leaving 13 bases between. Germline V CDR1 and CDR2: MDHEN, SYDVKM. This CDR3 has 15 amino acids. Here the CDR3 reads CASSSEGESSYEQYF. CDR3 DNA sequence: TGTGCCAGCAGTTCAGAGGGCGAGAGCTCCTACGAGCAGTACTTC.

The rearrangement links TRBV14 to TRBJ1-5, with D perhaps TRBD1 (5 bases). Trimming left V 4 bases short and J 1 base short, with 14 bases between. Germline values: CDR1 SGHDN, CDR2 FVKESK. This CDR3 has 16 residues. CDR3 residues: CASSRLGDWSNQPQHF. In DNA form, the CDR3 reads TGTGCCAGCAGCCGACTGGGGGACTGGAGCAATCAGCCCCAGCATTTT.

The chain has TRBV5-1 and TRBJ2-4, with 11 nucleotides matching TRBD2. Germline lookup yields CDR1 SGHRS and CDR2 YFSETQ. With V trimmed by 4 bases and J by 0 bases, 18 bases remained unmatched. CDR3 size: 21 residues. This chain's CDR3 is CASSPRATSGERTLAKNIQYF. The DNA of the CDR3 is TGCGCCAGCAGCCCCCGGGCGACTAGCGGGGAGCGGACCTTAGCCAAAAACATTCAGTACTTC.

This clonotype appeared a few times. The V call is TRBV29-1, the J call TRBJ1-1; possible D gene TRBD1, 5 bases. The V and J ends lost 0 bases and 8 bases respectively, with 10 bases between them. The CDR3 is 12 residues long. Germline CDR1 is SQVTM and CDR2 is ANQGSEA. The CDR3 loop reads CSVEDLRDEAFF. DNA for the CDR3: TGCAGCGTTGAAGATTTGAGGGACGAAGCTTTCTTT.

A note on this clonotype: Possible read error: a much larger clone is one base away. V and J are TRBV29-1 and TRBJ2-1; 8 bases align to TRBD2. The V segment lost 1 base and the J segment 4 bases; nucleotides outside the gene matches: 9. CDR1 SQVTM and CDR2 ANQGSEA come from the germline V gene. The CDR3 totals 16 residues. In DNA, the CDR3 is TGCAGCGTTGAAGGACTAGCGACAAAATCTTACAATGAGCAGTTCTTC. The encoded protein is CSVEGLATKSYNEQFF.

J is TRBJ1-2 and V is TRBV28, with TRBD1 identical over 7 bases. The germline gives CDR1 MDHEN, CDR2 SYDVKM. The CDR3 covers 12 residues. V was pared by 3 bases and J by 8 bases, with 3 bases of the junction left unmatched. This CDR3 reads CASSLIQGGYTF. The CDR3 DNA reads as TGTGCCAGCAGTTTGATACAGGGGGGCTACACCTTC.

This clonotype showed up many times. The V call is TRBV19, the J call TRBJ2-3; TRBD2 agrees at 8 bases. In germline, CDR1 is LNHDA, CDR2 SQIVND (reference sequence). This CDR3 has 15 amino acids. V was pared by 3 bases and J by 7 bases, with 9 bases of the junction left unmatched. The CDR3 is CASSIGSGSANTQYF. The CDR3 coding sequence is TGTGCCAGTAGTATTGGGAGCGGGAGCGCCAATACGCAGTATTTT.

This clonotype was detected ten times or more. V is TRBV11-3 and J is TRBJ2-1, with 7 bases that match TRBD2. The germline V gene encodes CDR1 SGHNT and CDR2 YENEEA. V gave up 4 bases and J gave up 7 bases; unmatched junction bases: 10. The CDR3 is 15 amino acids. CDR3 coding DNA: TGTGCCAGCAGCTCCCGGGGGGTGTCGGGGAATGAGCAGTTCTTC. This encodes CASSSRGVSGNEQFF.

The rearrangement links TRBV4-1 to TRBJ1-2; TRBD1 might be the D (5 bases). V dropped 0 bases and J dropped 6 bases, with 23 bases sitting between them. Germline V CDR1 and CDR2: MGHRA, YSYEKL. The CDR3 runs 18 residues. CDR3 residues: CASSQDGVVAGRLNGYTF. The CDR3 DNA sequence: TGCGCCAGCAGCCAAGACGGGGTGGTGGCAGGGAGGTTGAATGGCTACACCTTC.

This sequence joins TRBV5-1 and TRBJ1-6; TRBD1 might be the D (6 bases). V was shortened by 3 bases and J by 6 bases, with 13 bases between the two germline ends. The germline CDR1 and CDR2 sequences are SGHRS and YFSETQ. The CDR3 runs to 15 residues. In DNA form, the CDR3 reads TGCGCCAGCAGCTCGACGGGACACGTTAATTCACCCCTCCACTTT. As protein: CASSSTGHVNSPLHF.

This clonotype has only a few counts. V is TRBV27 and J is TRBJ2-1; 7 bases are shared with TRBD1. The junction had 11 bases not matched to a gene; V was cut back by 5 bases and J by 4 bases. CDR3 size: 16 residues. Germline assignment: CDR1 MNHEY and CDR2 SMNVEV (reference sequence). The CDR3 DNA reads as TGTGCCAGCAGTCTCCCGGACAGGACCCCTTACAATGAGCAGTTCTTC. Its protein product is CASSLPDRTPYNEQFF.

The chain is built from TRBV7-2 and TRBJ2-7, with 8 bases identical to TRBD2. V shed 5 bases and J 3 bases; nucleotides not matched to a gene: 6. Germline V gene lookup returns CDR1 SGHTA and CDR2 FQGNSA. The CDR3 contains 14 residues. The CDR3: CASSRPGLVYEQYF. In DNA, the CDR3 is TGTGCCAGCAGCCGCCCGGGACTAGTCTACGAGCAGTACTTC.

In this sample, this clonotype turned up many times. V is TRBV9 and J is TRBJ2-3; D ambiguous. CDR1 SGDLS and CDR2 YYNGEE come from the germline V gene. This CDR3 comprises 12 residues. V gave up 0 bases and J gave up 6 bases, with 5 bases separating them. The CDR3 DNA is TGTGCCAGCAGCGTAGAGGCGGATACGCAGTATTTT. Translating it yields CASSVEADTQYF.

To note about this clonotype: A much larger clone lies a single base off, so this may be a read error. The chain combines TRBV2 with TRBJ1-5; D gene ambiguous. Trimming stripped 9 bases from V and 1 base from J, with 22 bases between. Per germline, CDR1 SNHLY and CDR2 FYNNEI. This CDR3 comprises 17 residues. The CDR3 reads CARSPSSSRRSNQPQHF. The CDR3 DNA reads TGTGCCAGGAGTCCAAGTAGTAGTCGTAGAAGCAATCAGCCCCAGCATTTT.

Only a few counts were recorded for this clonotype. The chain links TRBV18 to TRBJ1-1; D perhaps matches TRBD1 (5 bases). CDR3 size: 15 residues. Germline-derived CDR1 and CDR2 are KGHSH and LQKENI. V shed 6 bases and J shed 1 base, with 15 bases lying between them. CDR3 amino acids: CASSAIDSTNTEAFF. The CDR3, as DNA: TGTGCCAGCTCCGCCATTGACAGCACGAACACTGAAGCTTTCTTT.

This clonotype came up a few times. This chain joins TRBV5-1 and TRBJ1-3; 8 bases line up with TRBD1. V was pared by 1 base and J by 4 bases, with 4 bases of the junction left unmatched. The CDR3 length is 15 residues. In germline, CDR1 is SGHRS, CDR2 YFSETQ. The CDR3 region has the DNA TGCGCCAGCAGCTTGACGGGACAGGCCGGAAACACCATATATTTT. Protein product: CASSLTGQAGNTIYF.

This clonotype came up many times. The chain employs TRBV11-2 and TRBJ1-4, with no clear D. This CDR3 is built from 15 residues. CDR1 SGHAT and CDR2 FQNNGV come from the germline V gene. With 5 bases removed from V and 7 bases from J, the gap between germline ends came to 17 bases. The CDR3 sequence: CASSPPGGWFEKLFF. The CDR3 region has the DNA TGTGCCAGCAGCCCCCCCGGAGGTTGGTTTGAAAAACTGTTTTTT.

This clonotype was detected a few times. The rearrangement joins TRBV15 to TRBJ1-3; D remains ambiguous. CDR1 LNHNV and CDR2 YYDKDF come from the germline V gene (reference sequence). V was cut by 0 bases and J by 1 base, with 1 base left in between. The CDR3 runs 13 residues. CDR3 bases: TGTGCCACCAGCAGAGATTCTGGAAACACCATATATTTT. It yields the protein CATSRDSGNTIYF.